A selection of T cell receptor beta chains follows, all from one sample in a study of T cell clonotyping in hematopoietic cell transplantation. Profiled with immunoSEQ multiplex PCR; TCRdb holds only in-frame clones, not every one. The repertoire holds about 9,000 clones, with more than 85% as singletons. Sequenced material: peripheral blood mononuclear cells, taken before stem cell transplant. These receptors all come from a woman aged 55-70 years with acute myeloid leukemia. Some clones in this sample may be carry-over from other donors' samples. Both conserved end residues are part of each CDR3. Each record gives: J gene, V gene, D gene, clone size, CDR3 DNA, CDR3 protein. D genes are given only for firm matches. A row's size may be missing; if present it is once, few, many or a size class.

TRBJ1-5 | TRBV27 | TRBD1 | NA | TGTGCCAGCAGTTCGACAGGGAGGTGGCAGCCCCAGCATTTT | CASSSTGRWQPQHF
TRBJ2-2 | TRBV5-1 | NA | NA | TGCGCCAGCAGGGCAGGAGGGGCGAACACCGGGGAGCTGTTTTTT | CASRAGGANTGELFF
TRBJ1-4 | TRBV5-4 | NA | NA | TGTGCCAGCAGCTTATCGCTGGCTGGTGAAAAACTGTTTTTT | CASSLSLAGEKLFF
TRBJ2-1 | TRBV11-3 | TRBD2 | NA | TGTGCCAGCAGCTTAGAACGGCGGGAGGCTCTTTCCTACAATGAGCAGTTCTTC | CASSLERREALSYNEQFF
TRBJ1-2 | TRBV5-1 | NA | few | TGCGCCAGCAGCCCCGGCGGACAGTCCCTGATGAACTATGGCTACACCTTC | CASSPGGQSLMNYGYTF
TRBJ2-5 | TRBV9 | TRBD1 | NA | TGTGCCAGCAGCCCCGGGACAGGGCAAGGAGAGACCCAGTACTTC | CASSPGTGQGETQYF
TRBJ2-2 | TRBV7-9 | TRBD2 | NA | TGTGCCAGCAGCACTAGTTTGGTGGGGGGGTACCGGAACACCGGGGAGCTGTTTTTT | CASSTSLVGGYRNTGELFF
TRBJ2-1 | TRBV4-3 | TRBD1 | once | TGCGCCAGCAGCCGCCTTGACAGGGCCTCCTACAATGAGCAGTTCTTC | CASSRLDRASYNEQFF
TRBJ2-7 | TRBV21-1 | NA | NA | TGTGCCAGCAGCAAAGCGGGGCAGGGAGGAAGCGAGCAGTACTTC | CASSKAGQGGSEQYF
TRBJ1-5 | TRBV27 | TRBD1 | few | TGTGCCAGCGGGACAGGGGCGATAAATCAGCCCCAGCATTTT | CASGTGAINQPQHF